The rows below give T cell receptor beta chains drawn from one sample of a study of blood T cell repertoires in COVID-19. The protocol was immunoSEQ multiplex PCR, while the TCRdb copy is restricted to in-frame clones and leaves out a portion. The sample lists 150,000 to 200,000 clones; around nine tenths were seen once. The sequencing sample was made of peripheral blood. These receptors were taken from a man younger than 35 with active or convalescent COVID-19. Both conserved end residues are part of each CDR3. D genes are given only for firm matches. Expanded clones are given a class, and other clones once, few, many or no size at all.

>.|.|TRBV2|TRBJ1-4
TGTGCCAGCAGAAGAACGGACAGAAGGAATGAAAAACTGTTTTTT
CASRRTDRRNEKLFF
>.|.|TRBV5-1|TRBJ2-1
TGCGCCAGCAGCCCGGACATCGGACAGGAGCAGTTCTTC
CASSPDIGQEQFF
>TRBD1|few|TRBV7-9|TRBJ1-6
TGTGCCAGCAGCTTAGCCCCGACAGGGTTAGATTCACCCCTCCACTTT
CASSLAPTGLDSPLHF
>TRBD1|.|TRBV6-5|TRBJ2-1
TGTGCCAGCAGTCGGGCCGGGACAGGGAACAATGAGCAGTTCTTC
CASSRAGTGNNEQFF
>.|.|TRBV4-3|TRBJ2-2
TGCGCCAGCAGCCAACTTTCCGGGACTGGGAACACCGGGGAGCTGTTTTTT
CASSQLSGTGNTGELFF
>TRBD1|.|TRBV5-4|TRBJ2-1
TGTGCCAGCAGCTTCCGGACAGGGTTCAATGAGCAGTTCTTC
CASSFRTGFNEQFF
>TRBD2|.|TRBV6-2/TRBV6-3|TRBJ2-7
TGTGCCAGCAGCTCGTATGAGGCGGGAGGTCGGGAGCAGTACTTC
CASSSYEAGGREQYF
>.|.|TRBV5-6|TRBJ2-3
TGTGCCAGCAGCCCTCAGACCGGGACTAGCACAGATACGCAGTATTTT
CASSPQTGTSTDTQYF
>TRBD1|.|TRBV4-2|TRBJ1-1
TGTGCCAGCAGCCATGACAGGGATGGGAACACTGAAGCTTTCTTT
CASSHDRDGNTEAFF
>TRBD1|.|TRBV6-2/TRBV6-3|TRBJ2-1
TGTGCCAGCAGTCGACAGGGAAACTCCTACAATGAGCAGTTCTTC
CASSRQGNSYNEQFF
>.|.|TRBV7-3|TRBJ2-1
TGTGCCAGCAGCTTCGGTCCCTACAATGAGCAGTTCTTC
CASSFGPYNEQFF
>.|.|TRBV29-1|TRBJ2-1
TGCAGCGCCCCCGGGACTCCCTACAATGAGCAGTTCTTC
CSAPGTPYNEQFF
>.|once|TRBV5-4|TRBJ2-2
TGTGCCAGCAGCTTGGCCCGACAGGTCACCGGGGAGCTGTTTTTT
CASSLARQVTGELFF
>.|.|TRBV19|TRBJ1-1
TGTGCCAGTAGTATAGGTCTAGTTTCTGAAGCTTTCTTT
CASSIGLVSEAFF
>.|.|TRBV5-1|TRBJ1-4
TGCGCCAGCAGCTTGATGGACTCAACTAATGAAAAACTGTTTTTT
CASSLMDSTNEKLFF
>TRBD2|.|TRBV18|TRBJ2-1
TGTGCCAGCTCACCGCCGGGACTAGCGGATTACAATGAGCAGTTCTTC
CASSPPGLADYNEQFF
>TRBD1|once|TRBV7-7|TRBJ2-3
TGTGCCAGCAGCCCTCGGACAGGGACCACAGATACGCAGTATTTT
CASSPRTGTTDTQYF
>TRBD1|.|TRBV6-4|TRBJ1-1
TGTGCCAGCAGCCAGACAGGGGTTTGGACTGAAGCTTTCTTT
CASSQTGVWTEAFF
>.|.|TRBV29-1|TRBJ2-1
TGCAGCGTTACCGGGGACTACAATGAGCAGTTCTTC
CSVTGDYNEQFF
>TRBD1|.|TRBV6-5|TRBJ2-1
TGTGCCAGCAGGTTTCAGGGGGACGATGAGCAGTTCTTC
CASRFQGDDEQFF
>.|.|TRBV19|TRBJ1-1
TGTGCCAGTAGTATATCTTTTTCGACGGGAAGGACTGAAGCTTTCTTT
CASSISFSTGRTEAFF
>TRBD2|.|TRBV7-3|TRBJ2-1
TGTGCCAGCAGCTTCAGACTAGCGGGTTACAATGAGCAGTTCTTC
CASSFRLAGYNEQFF
>.|.|TRBV24-1|TRBJ2-3
TGTGCCACCAGTGGGGCAGCCTCTAGCACAGATACGCAGTATTTT
CATSGAASSTDTQYF
>.|.|TRBV24-1|TRBJ1-2
TGTGCCACCAGTTCCTACTATGGCTACACCTTC
CATSSYYGYTF
>.|.|TRBV30|TRBJ1-5
TGTGCCTGGACTCACGGAGACCAGCCCCAGCATTTT
CAWTHGDQPQHF
>.|once|TRBV6-5|TRBJ1-2
TGTGCCAGCAGTTACTCGGGCAGGGTGAACTATGGCTACACCTTC
CASSYSGRVNYGYTF
>TRBD1|.|TRBV24-1|TRBJ2-3
TGTGCCACCAGTGATTTGCCTCGACAGGGACCGACAGATACGCAGTATTTT
CATSDLPRQGPTDTQYF
>.|.|TRBV4-3|TRBJ1-1
TGCGCCAGCAGCCAATCCCTCGGAGGGACGAACACTGAAGCTTTCTTT
CASSQSLGGTNTEAFF
>.|.|TRBV7-2|TRBJ1-5
TGTGCCAGCAGCTTTTCAGGACAGAGGAATCAGCCCCAGCATTTT
CASSFSGQRNQPQHF
>TRBD2|.|TRBV9|TRBJ2-3
TGTGCCAGCAGCGTAGGGACTAGCGGGCGCACAGATACGCAGTATTTT
CASSVGTSGRTDTQYF
>.|.|TRBV27|TRBJ1-1
TGTGCCAGCAGTTTACTGGAGGACACTGAAGCTTTCTTT
CASSLLEDTEAFF
>.|.|TRBV12-5|TRBJ2-2
TGTGCTAGTGGTTTGTACCGAGGTAACACCGGGGAGCTGTTTTTT
CASGLYRGNTGELFF
>.|.|TRBV29-1|TRBJ2-7
TGCAGCGTTGAAATTGGAGGGATCTACGAGCAGTACTTC
CSVEIGGIYEQYF
>.|.|TRBV9|TRBJ2-7
TGTGCCAGCAGCGTATTCCGGGGTAACGACGAGCAGTACTTC
CASSVFRGNDEQYF
>.|.|TRBV7-8|TRBJ1-6
TGTGCCAGCAGCATTATGGTACAGGGTAATTCACCCCTCCACTTT
CASSIMVQGNSPLHF
>TRBD1|.|TRBV4-1|TRBJ1-2
TGCGCCAGCAGCCAAGATCTACCGGGACAGGGGGCGTATGGCTACACCTTC
CASSQDLPGQGAYGYTF
>TRBD1|.|TRBV5-1|TRBJ2-1
TGCGCCAGCAGCTTGGAGCTGAGGGGGACAGGGGTGGATGAGCAGTTCTTC
CASSLELRGTGVDEQFF
>TRBD2|few|TRBV4-1|TRBJ2-3
TGCGCCAGCAGCCAAGATGAGGGTAGCGGGGGAAATACGCAGTATTTT
CASSQDEGSGGNTQYF
>.|.|TRBV19|TRBJ1-1
TGTGCCAGTAGTATTACAGCGAACACTGAAGCTTTCTTT
CASSITANTEAFF
>.|.|TRBV12-1|TRBJ2-1
TGTGCCAGCAGCTTTGGGTCTAGCGGGGGCCCCCTTAGCTCCTACAATGAGCAGTTCTTC
CASSFGSSGGPLSSYNEQFF
>TRBD1|.|TRBV18|TRBJ2-1
TGTGCCAGCTCACCATCTGCCGGGACAGGGTCCTACAATGAGCAGTTCTTC
CASSPSAGTGSYNEQFF
>TRBD1|.|TRBV14|TRBJ2-1
TGTGCCAGCAGCCAAGGACAGGGGCTAGGGGATGAGCAGTTCTTC
CASSQGQGLGDEQFF
>TRBD2|.|TRBV7-9|TRBJ2-5
TGTGCCAGCAGCTTAGCGGGGACTAGATCTGAAGGGGCCCAGTACTTC
CASSLAGTRSEGAQYF
>.|.|TRBV19|TRBJ1-2
TGTGCCAGTAAAAACGCTGTGCAGGTCTATGGCTACACCTTC
CASKNAVQVYGYTF
>.|.|TRBV7-9|TRBJ2-1
TGTGCCAGCAGCTCAAATCGGGGGACTGGCTCCTACAATGAGCAGTTCTTC
CASSSNRGTGSYNEQFF
>TRBD2|.|TRBV28|TRBJ2-1
TGTGCCACAGAGGGACTAGTCTCGGTCAATGAGCAGTTCTTC
CATEGLVSVNEQFF